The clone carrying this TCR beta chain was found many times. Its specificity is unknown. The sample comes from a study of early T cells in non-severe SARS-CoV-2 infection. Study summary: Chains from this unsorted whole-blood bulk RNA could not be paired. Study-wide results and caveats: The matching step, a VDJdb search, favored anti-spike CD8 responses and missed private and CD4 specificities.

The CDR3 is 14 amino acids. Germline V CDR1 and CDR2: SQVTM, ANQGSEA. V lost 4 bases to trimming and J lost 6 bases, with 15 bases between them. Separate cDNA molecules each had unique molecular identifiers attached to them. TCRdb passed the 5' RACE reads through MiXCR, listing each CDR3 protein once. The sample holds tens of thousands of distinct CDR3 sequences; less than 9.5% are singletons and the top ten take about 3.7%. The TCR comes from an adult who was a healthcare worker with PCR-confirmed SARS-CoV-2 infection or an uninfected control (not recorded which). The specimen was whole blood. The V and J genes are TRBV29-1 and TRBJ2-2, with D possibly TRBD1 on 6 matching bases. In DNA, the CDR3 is TGCAGCGTTGCTGAGGGGGAGCGCTCCGGGGAGCTGTTTTTT. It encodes CSVAEGERSGELFF.